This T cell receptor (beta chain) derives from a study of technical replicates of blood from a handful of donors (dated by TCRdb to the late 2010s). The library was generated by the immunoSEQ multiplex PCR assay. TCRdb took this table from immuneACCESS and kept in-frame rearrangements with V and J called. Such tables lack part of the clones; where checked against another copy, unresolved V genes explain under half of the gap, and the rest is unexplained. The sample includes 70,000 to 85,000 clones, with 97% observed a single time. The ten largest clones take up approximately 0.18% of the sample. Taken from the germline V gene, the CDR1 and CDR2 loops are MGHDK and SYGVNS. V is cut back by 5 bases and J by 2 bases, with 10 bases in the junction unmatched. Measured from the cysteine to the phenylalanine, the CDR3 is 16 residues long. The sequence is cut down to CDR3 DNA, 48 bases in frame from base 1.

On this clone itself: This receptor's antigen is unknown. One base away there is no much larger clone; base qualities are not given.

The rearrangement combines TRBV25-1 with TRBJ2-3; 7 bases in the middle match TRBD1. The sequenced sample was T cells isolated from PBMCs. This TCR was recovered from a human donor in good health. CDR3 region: CASSWAGTGVTDTQYF. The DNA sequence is TGTGCCAGCAGTTGGGCGGGTACAGGGGTCACAGATACGCAGTATTTT.